A selection of T cell receptor beta chains follows, all from one sample in a study of response to subunit inactivated influenza vaccine. TCRdb reanalysed the RT-PCR reads using MiXCR and keeps one entry per CDR3 protein. The profile shows hundreds of thousands of distinct CDR3 sequences, around 13% of them singletons. Sample: PBMCs from blood, taken 14 days before vaccination. These receptors were taken from a man aged 50-60 years who received an inactivated influenza vaccine. The CDR3 runs from the conserved cysteine through the conserved F or W. The order of the fields is D gene, V gene, J gene, clone size, CDR3 DNA, CDR3 protein. The D gene is left open where the match is weak. Size values are once, few and many counts, or a class for expanded clones, and some rows have none.

>NA|TRBV30|TRBJ1-4|many
TGTGCCTGGGATGGTGCAACTAATGAAAAACTGTTTTTT
CAWDGATNEKLFF
>NA|TRBV6-9|TRBJ1-4|few
TGTGCCAGCAAAATCCCGGCAGCGACTGCTACTAATGAAAAACTGTTTTTT
CASKIPAATATNEKLFF
>TRBD1|TRBV7-6|TRBJ1-1|NA
TGTGCCAGCAGCTTAGGTTCAGGGGGCGCGGGGAACACTGAAGCTTTCTTT
CASSLGSGGAGNTEAFF
>TRBD1|TRBV14|TRBJ2-7|few
TGTGCCAGCAGCCAAGACCCGATCAAACAGGGGAAGCAGTACTTC
CASSQDPIKQGKQYF
>NA|TRBV28|TRBJ2-3|NA
TGTGCCAGCAGTTTACAGATTTCAGATACGCAGTATTTT
CASSLQISDTQYF
>NA|TRBV20-1|TRBJ1-5|few
TGCAGTGCTACCCAAACGGCGAGCAATCAGCCCCAGCATTTT
CSATQTASNQPQHF
>NA|TRBV15|TRBJ2-2|NA
TGTGCCACCAGCAAAGATGGGGGACCCAACACCGGGGAGCTGTTTTTT
CATSKDGGPNTGELFF
>TRBD1|TRBV7-2|TRBJ2-2|few
TGTGCCAGCAGAGACAGGGTCAGCACCGGGGAGCTGTTTTTT
CASRDRVSTGELFF
>NA|TRBV7-2|TRBJ1-2|few
TGTGCCAGCAGTTTCTCTTACGAGGACTATGGCTACACCTTC
CASSFSYEDYGYTF
>TRBD2|TRBV5-6|TRBJ2-3|NA
TGTGCCAGCAGCTTGGCGGGACTAGCGGGAGATACGCAGTATTTT
CASSLAGLAGDTQYF
>NA|TRBV11-2|TRBJ1-5|many
TGTGCCAGCAGCGAACTCGATCAGCCCCAGCATTTT
CASSELDQPQHF
>TRBD1|TRBV20-1|TRBJ2-1|few
TGCAGTGCTACGACAGGGGGGGTGATCAATGAGCAGTTCTTC
CSATTGGVINEQFF
>TRBD2|TRBV9|TRBJ2-1|NA
TGTGCCAGCAGCGTAGGAACGGGGGGGCTTAATGAGCAGTTCTTC
CASSVGTGGLNEQFF
>NA|TRBV6-1|TRBJ2-1|few
TGTGCCAGCTCGGAGCTAGCGCGGATCAATGAGCAGTTCTTC
CASSELARINEQFF
>NA|TRBV6-4|TRBJ2-3|few
TGTGCCAGCAGTCGACAGGCGAGGGAAACAGATACGCAGTATTTT
CASSRQARETDTQYF
>NA|TRBV4-3|TRBJ2-1|few
TGCGCCAGCAGCCACCCCCCAGGGAGCGGACCCTACAATGAGCAGTTCTTC
CASSHPPGSGPYNEQFF
>NA|TRBV9|TRBJ1-6|few
TGTGCCAGCAGTCGACAGGATCGTGCACCCCTCCACTTT
CASSRQDRAPLHF
>TRBD2|TRBV4-1|TRBJ2-6|NA
TGCGCCAGCAGCCCAAGCCCGGGGGGGACTGGGGCCAACGTCCTGACTTTC
CASSPSPGGTGANVLTF
>TRBD2|TRBV28|TRBJ2-2|few
TGTGCCAGCAGTGTAGCGGGGATGAACACCGGGGAGCTGTTTTTT
CASSVAGMNTGELFF
>NA|TRBV5-1|TRBJ2-3|NA
TGCGCCAGCAGCTTGTACCATGGCACAGATACGCAGTATTTT
CASSLYHGTDTQYF
>TRBD1|TRBV15|TRBJ1-2|NA
TGTGCCACCAGCTCAGGGACAGGGGGGATAAGTGGCTACACCTTC
CATSSGTGGISGYTF
>NA|TRBV5-1|TRBJ2-5|many
TGTGCCAGCAGCTTAGGTGGTAGCGGCCAAGAGACCCAGTACTTC
CASSLGGSGQETQYF
>TRBD2|TRBV4-1|TRBJ2-3|few
TGCGCCAGCAGCCACCGTAGCGGGGGGGGAAGAGATACGCAGTATTTT
CASSHRSGGGRDTQYF
>TRBD1|TRBV30|TRBJ2-7|NA
TGTGCCTGGAGTGTACCCGACAGGGGGTCCTACGAGCAGTACTTC
CAWSVPDRGSYEQYF
>NA|TRBV20-1|TRBJ1-5|many
TGCAGTGCTAGTTCGGACGGTTATTGGGGCAATCAGCCCCAGCATTTT
CSASSDGYWGNQPQHF
>NA|TRBV20-1|TRBJ2-1|NA
TGCAGTGCTAGAGATGTGAAACAGAATGAGCAGTTCTTC
CSARDVKQNEQFF
>NA|TRBV20-1|TRBJ2-2|NA
TGCAGTGCCTTCTCGGGGGCCAACACCGGGGAGCTGTTTTTT
CSAFSGANTGELFF
>TRBD2|TRBV28|TRBJ2-3|NA
TGTGCCAGCGGGGGCCTAGCGGGAGCAGATACGCAGTATTTT
CASGGLAGADTQYF
>NA|TRBV20-1|TRBJ2-3|few
TGCAGTGCTAGGAGGGCGGGACTCAGCACAGATACGCAGTATTTT
CSARRAGLSTDTQYF
>NA|TRBV7-2|TRBJ2-2|NA
TGTGCCAGCAGTCCCCCAGGGAGGACCGGGGAGCTGTTTTTT
CASSPPGRTGELFF
>NA|TRBV20-1|TRBJ2-3|few
TGCAGTGCTAGAGATCCAGGATGGACAGATACGCAGTATTTT
CSARDPGWTDTQYF
>TRBD1|TRBV12-3/TRBV12-4|TRBJ2-7|many
TGTGCCAGCAGTTTAGGACAGGGATTTAACGAGCAGTACTTC
CASSLGQGFNEQYF
>TRBD2|TRBV6-2/TRBV6-3|TRBJ2-1|NA
TGTGCCAGCAGTTATCTAGCGGGGTTGTACAATGAGCAGTTCTTC
CASSYLAGLYNEQFF
>TRBD2|TRBV25-1|TRBJ2-1|NA
TGTGCCAGCAGTGAATCTAGCGGGAGACAGTTCTTC
CASSESSGRQFF
>NA|TRBV4-2|TRBJ1-2|many
TGTGCCAGCAGCCTACTTACAGGGCTTGGGGACTATGGCTACACCTTC
CASSLLTGLGDYGYTF
>TRBD2|TRBV5-1|TRBJ2-7|once
TGCGCCAGCAGCTGGGGACTAGCGGGGGGGGATGAGCAGTACTTC
CASSWGLAGGDEQYF
>TRBD2|TRBV7-6|TRBJ2-3|many
TGTGCCAGCAGCATCCTAGGACTAGCGGTCACAGATACGCAGTATTTT
CASSILGLAVTDTQYF
>NA|TRBV5-1|TRBJ1-2|few
TGCGCCAGCAGCCGAGGGAGTTCATATGGCTACACCTTC
CASSRGSSYGYTF
>NA|TRBV10-3|TRBJ2-7|many
TGTGCCATCAGTGAACTGAGCTCCTACGAGCAGTACTTC
CAISELSSYEQYF
>NA|TRBV28|TRBJ2-3|many
TGTGCCAGCAGTTTCCTCTCAACTTCGAGTGGGGATACGCAGTATTTT
CASSFLSTSSGDTQYF
>TRBD1|TRBV14|TRBJ2-7|few
TGTGCCAGCAGCCATCGGACAGGCCCCTACTACGAGCAGTACTTC
CASSHRTGPYYEQYF
>TRBD2|TRBV3-1|TRBJ2-1|NA
TGTGCCAGCAGCCAAGAGTGGACTAGCCGGAAGATTGAGCAGTTCTTC
CASSQEWTSRKIEQFF
>TRBD2|TRBV5-6|TRBJ2-7|few
TGTGCCGGTGGACTAGCGGGGGTTACCTACGAGCAGTACTTC
CAGGLAGVTYEQYF
>NA|TRBV20-1|TRBJ1-5|few
TGCAGTGCTGGACGTTCCCTCAGGGGACTGAATCAGCCCCAGCATTTT
CSAGRSLRGLNQPQHF